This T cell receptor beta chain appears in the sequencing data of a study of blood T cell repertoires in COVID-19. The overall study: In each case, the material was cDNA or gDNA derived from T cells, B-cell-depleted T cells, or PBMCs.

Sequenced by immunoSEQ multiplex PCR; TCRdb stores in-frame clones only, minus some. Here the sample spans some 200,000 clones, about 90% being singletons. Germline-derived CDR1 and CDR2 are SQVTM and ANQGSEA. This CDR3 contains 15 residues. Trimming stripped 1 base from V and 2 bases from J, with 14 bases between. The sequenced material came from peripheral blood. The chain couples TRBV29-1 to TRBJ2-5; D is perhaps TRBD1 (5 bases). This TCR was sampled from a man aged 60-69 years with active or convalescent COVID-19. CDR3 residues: CSVEGVTGPQETQYF. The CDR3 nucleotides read TGCAGCGTTGAAGGGGTAACAGGCCCTCAAGAGACCCAGTACTTC.